The 8 T cell receptor beta chains listed next were all sequenced from one sample in a study of T cell changes during pregnancy in multiple sclerosis. Using immunoSEQ multiplex PCR, the repertoire was profiled, and TCRdb retains in-frame clones only, with some absent. This sample carries roughly 41,000 clones, about 88% of them seen once, and the ten largest clones take over 0.55%. The source was CD4+ T cells from peripheral blood mononuclear cells, collected in the first trimester of pregnancy. All receptors derive from a female donor with multiple sclerosis, enrolled in a pregnancy study.

The chain employs TRBV5-4 and TRBJ2-3; TRBD1 is a possible D gene (6 bases). The CDR3 contains 14 residues. V lost 0 bases and J 3 bases, leaving 8 bases between the germline ends. From germline, CDR1 is SGHNT and CDR2 YYREEE (reference sequence). Here the CDR3 DNA reads TGTGCCAGCAGCTTGGACAGGGTAACAGATACGCAGTATTTT. This sequence encodes CASSLDRVTDTQYF.

CDR3 loop: CASSTTGNHYGYTF. The CDR3 region has the DNA TGTGCCAGTAGTACTACGGGAAATCACTATGGCTACACCTTC. V usage is TRBV19 and J usage is TRBJ1-2, with D uncertain. The CDR3 covers 14 residues. V was clipped by 4 bases and J by 3 bases, with 12 bases between them. Germline-derived CDR1 and CDR2 are LNHDA and SQIVND (reference sequence).

CDR3 nucleotide sequence: TGTGCCAGCAGCTTAGGACAGGGGCAAGAGACCCAGTACTTC. This codes for CASSLGQGQETQYF. The chain links TRBV11-2 to TRBJ2-5, with 8 positions matching TRBD1. V dropped 1 base and J dropped 2; count of bases not matched to a gene: 0. There are 14 residues in the CDR3. From germline, CDR1 is SGHAT and CDR2 FQNNGV. Using reference TRBV11-2 and TRBJ2-5 for the parts outside the CDR3, the full variable domain is EAGVAQSPRYKIIEKRQSVAFWCNPISGHATLYWYQQILGQGPKLLIQFQNNGVVDDSQLPKDRFSAERLKGVDSTLKIQPAKLEDSAVYLCASSLGQGQETQYFGPGTRLLVL.

The V call is TRBV30, the J call TRBJ2-7; maybe TRBD1 (6 bases). This CDR3 spans 15 amino acids. Germline-derived CDR1 and CDR2 are GTSNPN and SVGIG (reference sequence). Trimming stripped 3 bases from V and 3 bases from J, with 18 bases between. CDR3: CAWRHRGQRGYEQYF. The CDR3 region has the DNA TGTGCCTGGAGGCACCGGGGACAAAGAGGCTACGAGCAGTACTTC.

The chain uses TRBV28 and TRBJ1-3; D may be TRBD1 (5 bases). This CDR3 has 16 amino acids. Trimming left V 1 base short and J 1 base short, with 11 bases between. The germline V gene encodes CDR1 MDHEN and CDR2 SYDVKM. The CDR3 here is CASSLFEGRSGNTIYF. The DNA for the CDR3 is TGTGCCAGCAGTTTATTTGAGGGGAGGTCTGGAAACACCATATATTTT.

The chain recombines TRBV6-1 with TRBJ2-4; 7 bases are a match to TRBD1. The CDR3 covers 13 residues. Germline CDR1 MNHNS, CDR2 SASEGT. J was trimmed by 1 base and V by 6 bases; bases with no gene match: 0. In DNA, the CDR3 is TGTGCCAGCAGGGACAGGGCCAAAAACATTCAGTACTTC. Amino acid sequence: CASRDRAKNIQYF.

This sequence joins TRBV11-3 and TRBJ1-5; a possible D gene is TRBD1 (6 bases). Germline V gene sequence: CDR1 SGHNT, CDR2 YENEEA. Trimming pared 5 bases from V and 2 bases from J, leaving 13 bases between. There are 15 residues in the CDR3. In DNA form, the CDR3 reads TGTGCCAGCAGCCCTGGGGGCGGCCGCAATCAGCCCCAGCATTTT. Residues: CASSPGGGRNQPQHF.

This clone has a single count. The chain uses TRBV27 and TRBJ2-2, with TRBD1 as a possible D gene (5 bases). V was trimmed by 0 bases and J by 4 bases, leaving 12 bases between them. CDR1 is MNHEY, CDR2 SMNVEV, per germline (reference sequence). This CDR3 is 16 amino acids long. CDR3: CASSLSGAIGTGELFF. The CDR3 DNA sequence: TGTGCCAGCAGTTTATCAGGGGCGATCGGCACCGGGGAGCTGTTTTTT.